This T cell receptor (beta chain) was sequenced for a study of blood T cell repertoires in COVID-19 (dated by TCRdb to 2020 to 2022). Context from the whole study: Samples covering the acute and convalescent phases of COVID-19 were provided by collaborators in the United States, Italy and Spain. Subjects who had been exposed to COVID-19, were actively infected with it, or had recovered from it provided the deeply sampled blood TCRbeta repertoires that made up the dataset. A de-identified subject ID, COVID-19 status, age in years and sex were almost always included in the sample metadata. The prospective study material was composed of cDNA or gDNA derived from T cells, B-cell-depleted T cells, or PBMCs. The samples were drawn from two sources: the first 160 participants of the ongoing ImmuneRACE study, and 1,000 to 1,500 subjects contributed by 6 global collaborators. HLA class I and class II types, where available, came from metadata supplied by the sample provider rather than from assay-based typing. The repertoires were released in a freely available public database meant as a resource for research on the immune response to SARS-CoV-2. Paper-wide results and their limitations: Clinical and demographic metadata were provided uncurated, with the amount varying by source and participant.

In its sample, this clone was seen a few times. The clone's antigen remains unknown. No much larger clone exists at a distance of one base, and base qualities are not known. Whole blood was collected in K2EDTA tubes by collaborating institutions according to the institutions' own protocols. For TCRbeta analysis, collaborators shipped samples as frozen whole blood, isolated PBMCs, or DNA extracted from either of those sample types. TCRbeta CDR3 regions were amplified from genomic DNA using the immunoSEQ Assay, a bias-controlled multiplex PCR. Processing in the source paper ran as follows. Nucleated cell counts per sample were estimated from amplification of reference gene primers within the assay. Sequence reads were collapsed and filtered to measure the absolute abundance of every unique TCRbeta CDR3 rearrangement. Productive Simpson clonality was computed per sample as the square root of Simpson's diversity index over productive rearrangements. Imported from immuneACCESS, the table was reduced by TCRdb to in-frame sequences with V and J called. These copies leave out some clones; in studies compared against another copy, an unresolved V gene accounts for under half, and the cause of the remainder is not known. That table supplies the V and J calls and clone size; D and trimming were determined from the DNA. This sample comprises about 9,200 clones, 80% of them detected only once. Of the sample, about 6.9% is held by the ten largest clones.

CDR3 length: 15 amino acids, cysteine to phenylalanine. Here the CDR3 DNA is all that survives: 45 bases in frame from base 1. CDR1 MNHEY and CDR2 SVGAGI are derived from the germline V gene. Unmatched junction bases come to 11, with V trimmed by 6 bases and J by 6 bases. This TCR came from a man between 65 and 80 years old with active COVID-19. Rearrangement joined TRBV6-5 to TRBJ1-1; 9 bases in the middle match TRBD1. Material for sequencing was peripheral blood. The nucleotide sequence reads TGTGCCAGCAGGATGGCGGGACAGGGATTCCCTGAAGCTTTCTTT. It codes for CASRMAGQGFPEAFF.